This T cell receptor (beta chain) was captured in a study of blood T cell repertoires in COVID-19. Looking at the study overall: Samples of COVID-19 (acute and convalescent) were obtained from the United States, Italy and Spain. PBMCs, B-cell-depleted T cells, or T cells provided the cDNA or gDNA that made up the material.

Authors' methods: Reference gene primer amplification in the assay estimated nucleated cell counts. This table comes from immunoSEQ multiplex PCR, and its TCRdb copy is limited to in-frame clones, with some not included. For V, J and clone size, that table is used; D and trimming come from the DNA. The table lists fewer than 150,000 clones, about 90% of them singletons, with 0.88% in the top ten. The CDR3 runs to 16 residues. Trimming shortened V by 3 bases and J by 2 bases, and 18 bases separated the two germline ends. CDR1 and CDR2 (germline): SGHRS, YFSETQ. Specimen: peripheral blood. This TCR was recovered from a woman in her 50s with active or convalescent COVID-19. This chain joins TRBV5-1 and TRBJ2-7, with D perhaps matching TRBD2 (5 bases). The CDR3 DNA is TGCGCCAGCAGCTCGGGGAGAAAGCTAGGCCCCTACGAGCAGTACTTC. Encoded protein: CASSSGRKLGPYEQYF.